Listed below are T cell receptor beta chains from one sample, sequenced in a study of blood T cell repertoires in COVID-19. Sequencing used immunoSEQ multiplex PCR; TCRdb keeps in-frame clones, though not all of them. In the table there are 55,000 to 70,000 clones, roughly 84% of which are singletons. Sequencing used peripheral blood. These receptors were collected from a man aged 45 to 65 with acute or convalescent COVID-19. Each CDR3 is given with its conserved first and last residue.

CDR3aa: CASSPGQGRRGYGYTF
v_gene: TRBV5-1
j_gene: TRBJ1-2

CDR3aa: CASSSDRAQPQETQYF
v_gene: TRBV3-1/TRBV3-2
j_gene: TRBJ2-5

CDR3aa: CASSTITGSQAFF
v_gene: TRBV12-3/TRBV12-4
j_gene: TRBJ1-1

CDR3aa: CASSLGDREDEQYF
v_gene: TRBV11-3
j_gene: TRBJ2-7

CDR3aa: CASSPPTSGRADTQYF
v_gene: TRBV28
j_gene: TRBJ2-3

CDR3aa: CASSPAPLTGQANYGYTF
v_gene: TRBV7-9
j_gene: TRBJ1-2

CDR3aa: CASRRDRADGYTF
v_gene: TRBV13
j_gene: TRBJ1-2

CDR3aa: CSVQGTSGGDTQYF
v_gene: TRBV29-1
j_gene: TRBJ2-3

CDR3aa: CASRSGTNSGNTIYF
v_gene: TRBV6-5
j_gene: TRBJ1-3

CDR3aa: CASSLRSASGSSEQYF
v_gene: TRBV7-2
j_gene: TRBJ2-7

CDR3aa: CASSPRTGQGYYGYTF
v_gene: TRBV14
j_gene: TRBJ1-2

CDR3aa: CASSLEETRSGELFF
v_gene: TRBV7-2
j_gene: TRBJ2-2

CDR3aa: CASSPAYSSGNTIYF
v_gene: TRBV18
j_gene: TRBJ1-3

CDR3aa: CASSFGRNTGELFF
v_gene: TRBV5-4
j_gene: TRBJ2-2

CDR3aa: CASSPSRGGRTTDTQYF
v_gene: TRBV5-1
j_gene: TRBJ2-3

CDR3aa: CASSFYRGSGQETQYF
v_gene: TRBV27
j_gene: TRBJ2-5

CDR3aa: CASSEYPENQPQHF
v_gene: TRBV2
j_gene: TRBJ1-5

CDR3aa: CASSVVQGADTQYF
v_gene: TRBV9
j_gene: TRBJ2-3

CDR3aa: CASGGGHSPLHF
v_gene: TRBV28
j_gene: TRBJ1-6

CDR3aa: CASSKGSGGPTDTQYF
v_gene: TRBV6-4
j_gene: TRBJ2-3

CDR3aa: CASTAGQVTAVWANVLTF
v_gene: TRBV28
j_gene: TRBJ2-6

CDR3aa: CASIDRSNQPQHF
v_gene: TRBV3-1/TRBV3-2
j_gene: TRBJ1-5

CDR3aa: CASKGGRAGNEQFF
v_gene: TRBV28
j_gene: TRBJ2-1

CDR3aa: CASSQDYRSYGYTF
v_gene: TRBV3-1/TRBV3-2
j_gene: TRBJ1-2

CDR3aa: CASSQDPAGGPYDEQYF
v_gene: TRBV4-1
j_gene: TRBJ2-7

CDR3aa: CASSEASNQPQHF
v_gene: TRBV13
j_gene: TRBJ1-5

CDR3aa: CASSPITGVRDTQYF
v_gene: TRBV7-6
j_gene: TRBJ2-3

CDR3aa: CASSSRGDEKLFF
v_gene: TRBV27
j_gene: TRBJ1-4

CDR3aa: CATSRGQGAYQPQHF
v_gene: TRBV15
j_gene: TRBJ1-5

CDR3aa: CASSRREQETQYF
v_gene: TRBV6-4
j_gene: TRBJ2-5

CDR3aa: CASSQGSWDTFSGNTIYF
v_gene: TRBV14
j_gene: TRBJ1-3

CDR3aa: CASKRADEQYF
v_gene: TRBV6-5
j_gene: TRBJ2-7

CDR3aa: CAWKEGRLGIGGPYGYTF
v_gene: TRBV30
j_gene: TRBJ1-2

CDR3aa: CASSLETLRQFF
v_gene: TRBV11-2
j_gene: TRBJ2-1

CDR3aa: CASSPDTNYEQYF
v_gene: TRBV7-9
j_gene: TRBJ2-7

CDR3aa: CASNRRASTDTQYF
v_gene: TRBV5-1
j_gene: TRBJ2-3

CDR3aa: CASTHGGIPEAFF
v_gene: TRBV28
j_gene: TRBJ1-1